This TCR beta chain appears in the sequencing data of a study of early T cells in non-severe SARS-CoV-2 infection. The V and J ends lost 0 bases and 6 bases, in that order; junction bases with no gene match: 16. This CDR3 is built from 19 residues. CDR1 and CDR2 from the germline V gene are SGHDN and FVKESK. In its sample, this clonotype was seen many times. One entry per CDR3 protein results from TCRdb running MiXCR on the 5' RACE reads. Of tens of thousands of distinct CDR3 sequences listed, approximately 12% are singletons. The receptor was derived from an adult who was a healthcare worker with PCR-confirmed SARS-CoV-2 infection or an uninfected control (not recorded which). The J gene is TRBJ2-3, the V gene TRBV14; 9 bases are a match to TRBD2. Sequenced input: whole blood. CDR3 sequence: CASSQDRGLAVKGTDTQYF. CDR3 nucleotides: TGTGCCAGCAGCCAAGATCGGGGACTAGCAGTCAAAGGGACGGATACGCAGTATTTT.